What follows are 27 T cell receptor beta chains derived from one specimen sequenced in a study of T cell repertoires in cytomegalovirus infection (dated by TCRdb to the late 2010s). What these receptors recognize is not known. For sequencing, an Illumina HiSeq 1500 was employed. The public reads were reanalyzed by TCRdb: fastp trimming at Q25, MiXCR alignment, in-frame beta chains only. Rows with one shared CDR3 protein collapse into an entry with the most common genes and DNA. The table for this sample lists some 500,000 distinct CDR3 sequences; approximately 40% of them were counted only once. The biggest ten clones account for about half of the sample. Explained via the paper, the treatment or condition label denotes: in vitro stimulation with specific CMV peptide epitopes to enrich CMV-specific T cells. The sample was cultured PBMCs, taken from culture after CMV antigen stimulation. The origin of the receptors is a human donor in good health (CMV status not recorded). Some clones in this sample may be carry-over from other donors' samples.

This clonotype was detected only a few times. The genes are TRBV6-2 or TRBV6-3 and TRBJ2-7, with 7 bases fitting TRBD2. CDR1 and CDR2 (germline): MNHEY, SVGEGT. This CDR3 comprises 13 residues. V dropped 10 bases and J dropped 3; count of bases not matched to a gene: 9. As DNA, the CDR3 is TGTGCCACGAGCGGGAACACAATCTACGAGCAGTACTTC. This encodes CATSGNTIYEQYF.

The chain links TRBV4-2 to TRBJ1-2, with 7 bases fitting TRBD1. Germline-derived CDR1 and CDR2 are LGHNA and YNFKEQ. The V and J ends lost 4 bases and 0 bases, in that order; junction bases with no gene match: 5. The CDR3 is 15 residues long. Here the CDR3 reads CASSLTTGTNYGYTF. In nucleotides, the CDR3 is TGTGCCAGCAGCCTGACGACAGGGACTAACTATGGCTACACCTTC.

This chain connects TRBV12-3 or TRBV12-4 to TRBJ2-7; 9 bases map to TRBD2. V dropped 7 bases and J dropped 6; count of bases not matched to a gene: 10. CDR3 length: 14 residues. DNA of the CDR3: TGTGCCAGCACCTTAGGACTAGCGCTTTCCGAGCAGTACTTC. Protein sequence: CASTLGLALSEQYF.

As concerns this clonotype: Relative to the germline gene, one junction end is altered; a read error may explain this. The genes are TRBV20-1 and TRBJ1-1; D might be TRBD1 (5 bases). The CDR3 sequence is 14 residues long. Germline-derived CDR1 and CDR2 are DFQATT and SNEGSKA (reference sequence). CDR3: CSAGDPRENTEAFF. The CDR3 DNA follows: TGCAGTGCTGGAGACCCCAGGGAAAACACTGAAGCTTTCTTT.

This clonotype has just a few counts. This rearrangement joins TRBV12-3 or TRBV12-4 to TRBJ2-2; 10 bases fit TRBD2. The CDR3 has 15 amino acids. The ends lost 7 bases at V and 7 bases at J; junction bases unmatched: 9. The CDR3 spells CASTLSGGAGGELFF. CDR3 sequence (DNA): TGTGCCAGCACCCTCAGCGGGGGGGCTGGCGGGGAGCTGTTTTTT.

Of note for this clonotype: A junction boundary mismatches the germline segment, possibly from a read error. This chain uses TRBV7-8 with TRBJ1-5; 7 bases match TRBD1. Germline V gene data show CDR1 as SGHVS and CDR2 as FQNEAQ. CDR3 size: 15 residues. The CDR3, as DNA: TGTGCCAGCAGCTCAATCCGGGACAGAGATCAGTCCCAGCATTTT. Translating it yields CASSSIRDRDQSQHF.

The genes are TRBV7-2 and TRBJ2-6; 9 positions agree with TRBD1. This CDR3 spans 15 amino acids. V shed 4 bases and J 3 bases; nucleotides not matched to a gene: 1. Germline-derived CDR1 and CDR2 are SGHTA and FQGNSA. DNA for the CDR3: TGTGCCAGCAGCTACAGGGGGCGTGGGGCCAACGTCCTGACTTTC. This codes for CASSYRGRGANVLTF.

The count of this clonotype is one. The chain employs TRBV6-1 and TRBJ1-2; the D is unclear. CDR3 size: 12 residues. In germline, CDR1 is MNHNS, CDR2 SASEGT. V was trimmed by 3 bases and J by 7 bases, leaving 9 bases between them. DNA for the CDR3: TGTGCCAGCAGTGAGGGCCCCGGTGGCTACACCTTC. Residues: CASSEGPGGYTF.

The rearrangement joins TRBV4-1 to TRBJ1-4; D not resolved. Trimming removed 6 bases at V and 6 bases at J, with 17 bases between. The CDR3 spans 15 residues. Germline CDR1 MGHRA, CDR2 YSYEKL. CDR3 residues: CASRQSLPGDEKLFF. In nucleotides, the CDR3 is TGCGCCAGCAGGCAGAGTCTACCCGGCGATGAAAAACTGTTTTTT.

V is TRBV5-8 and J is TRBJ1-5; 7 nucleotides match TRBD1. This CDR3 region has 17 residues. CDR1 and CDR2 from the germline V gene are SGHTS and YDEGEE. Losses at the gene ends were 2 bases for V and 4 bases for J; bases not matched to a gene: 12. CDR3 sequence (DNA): TGTGCCAGCAGCTTTGGGGAGGGGGCAGGGAGAAATCAGCCCCAGCATTTT. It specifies CASSFGEGAGRNQPQHF. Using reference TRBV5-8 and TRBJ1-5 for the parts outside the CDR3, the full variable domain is EAGVTQSPTHLIKTRGQQATLRCSPISGHTSVYWYQQALGLGLQFLLWYDEGEERNRGNFPPRFSGRQFPNYSSELNVNALELEDSALYLCASSFGEGAGRNQPQHFGDGTRLSIL.

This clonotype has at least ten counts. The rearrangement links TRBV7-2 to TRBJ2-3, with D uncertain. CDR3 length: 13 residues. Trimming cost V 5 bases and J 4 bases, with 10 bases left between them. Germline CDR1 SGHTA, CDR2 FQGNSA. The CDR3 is CASSRAWADTQYF. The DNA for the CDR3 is TGTGCCAGCAGCCGAGCCTGGGCAGATACGCAGTATTTT.

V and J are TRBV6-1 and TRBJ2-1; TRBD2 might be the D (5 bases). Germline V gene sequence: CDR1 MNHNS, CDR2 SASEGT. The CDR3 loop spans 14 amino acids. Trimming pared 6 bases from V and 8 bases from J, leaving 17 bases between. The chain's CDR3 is CASSPLGSVDEQFF. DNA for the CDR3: TGTGCCAGCAGCCCACTAGGGTCAGTTGATGAGCAGTTCTTC.

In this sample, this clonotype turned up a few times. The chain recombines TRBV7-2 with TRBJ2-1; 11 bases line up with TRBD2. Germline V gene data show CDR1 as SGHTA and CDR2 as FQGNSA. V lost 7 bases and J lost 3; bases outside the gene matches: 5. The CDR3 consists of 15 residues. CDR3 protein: CASTLAGGGYNEQFF. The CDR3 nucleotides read TGTGCCAGCACTCTAGCGGGGGGCGGCTACAATGAGCAGTTCTTC. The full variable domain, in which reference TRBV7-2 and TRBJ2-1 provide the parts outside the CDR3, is GAGVSQSPSNKVTEKGKDVELRCDPISGHTALYWYRQSLGQGLEFLIYFQGNSAPDKSGLPSDRFSAERTGGSVSTLTIQRTQQEDSAVYLCASTLAGGGYNEQFFGPGTRLTVL.

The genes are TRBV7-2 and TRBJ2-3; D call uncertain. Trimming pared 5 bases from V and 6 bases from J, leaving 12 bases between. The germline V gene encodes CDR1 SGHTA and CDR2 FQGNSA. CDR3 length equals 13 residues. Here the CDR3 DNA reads TGTGCCAGCAGCCCCAGCAGTCTCGATACGCAGTATTTT. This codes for CASSPSSLDTQYF.

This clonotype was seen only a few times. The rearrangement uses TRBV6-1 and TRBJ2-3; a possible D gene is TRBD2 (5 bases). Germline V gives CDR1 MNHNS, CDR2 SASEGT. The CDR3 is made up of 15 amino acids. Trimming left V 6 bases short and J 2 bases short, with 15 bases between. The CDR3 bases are TGTGCCAGCAGCGTCCGGCGGGTTCCCACAGATACGCAGTATTTT. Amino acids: CASSVRRVPTDTQYF.

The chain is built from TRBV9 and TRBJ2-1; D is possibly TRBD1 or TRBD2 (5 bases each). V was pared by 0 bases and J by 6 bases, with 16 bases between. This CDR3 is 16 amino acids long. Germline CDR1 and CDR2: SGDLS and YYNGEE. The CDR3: CASSVAGQGRINEQFF. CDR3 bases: TGTGCCAGCAGCGTAGCGGGCCAGGGACGAATCAATGAGCAGTTCTTC.

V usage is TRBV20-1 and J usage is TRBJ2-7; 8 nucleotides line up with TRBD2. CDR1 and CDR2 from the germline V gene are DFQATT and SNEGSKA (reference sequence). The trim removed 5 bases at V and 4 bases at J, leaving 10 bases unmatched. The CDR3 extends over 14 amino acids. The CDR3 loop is CSAPAGTSSYEQYF. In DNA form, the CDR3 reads TGCAGTGCTCCCGCCGGGACTAGTTCTTACGAGCAGTACTTC.

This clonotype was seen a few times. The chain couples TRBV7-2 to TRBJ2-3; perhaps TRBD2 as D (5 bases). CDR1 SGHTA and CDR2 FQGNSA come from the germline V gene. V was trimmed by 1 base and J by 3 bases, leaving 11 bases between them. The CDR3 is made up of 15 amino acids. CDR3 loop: CASSLVFLATDTQYF. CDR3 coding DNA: TGTGCCAGCAGCTTAGTTTTCCTAGCAACAGATACGCAGTATTTT.

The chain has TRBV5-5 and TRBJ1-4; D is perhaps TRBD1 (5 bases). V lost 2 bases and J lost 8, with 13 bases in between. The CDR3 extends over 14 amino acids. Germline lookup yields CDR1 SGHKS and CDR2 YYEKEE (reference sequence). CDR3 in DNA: TGTGCCAGCAGCTTTCGAGGGGTCGCGGAAAAACTGTTTTTT. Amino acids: CASSFRGVAEKLFF.

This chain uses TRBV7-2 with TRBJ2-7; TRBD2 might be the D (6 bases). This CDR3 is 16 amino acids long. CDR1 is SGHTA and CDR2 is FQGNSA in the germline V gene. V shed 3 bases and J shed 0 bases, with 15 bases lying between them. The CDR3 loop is CASSLFGGASSYEQYF. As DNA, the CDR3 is TGTGCCAGCAGCTTGTTCGGGGGTGCCAGCTCCTACGAGCAGTACTTC. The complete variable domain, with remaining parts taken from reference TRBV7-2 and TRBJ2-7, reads GAGVSQSPSNKVTEKGKDVELRCDPISGHTALYWYRQSLGQGLEFLIYFQGNSAPDKSGLPSDRFSAERTGGSVSTLTIQRTQQEDSAVYLCASSLFGGASSYEQYFGPGTRLTVT.

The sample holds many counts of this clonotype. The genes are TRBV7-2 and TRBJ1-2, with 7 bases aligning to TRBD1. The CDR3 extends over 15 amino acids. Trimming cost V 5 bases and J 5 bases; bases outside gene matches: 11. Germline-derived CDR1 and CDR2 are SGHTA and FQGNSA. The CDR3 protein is CASSPGGGGRYGYTF. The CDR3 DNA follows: TGTGCCAGCAGCCCCGGTGGAGGGGGCAGGTATGGCTACACCTTC.

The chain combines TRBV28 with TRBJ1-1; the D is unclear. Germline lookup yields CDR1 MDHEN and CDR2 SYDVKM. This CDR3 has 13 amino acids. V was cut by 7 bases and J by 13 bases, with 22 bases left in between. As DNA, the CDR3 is TGTGCCAGCATTAAACGTACCGACGGTCGCAATTTCTTT. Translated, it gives CASIKRTDGRNFF. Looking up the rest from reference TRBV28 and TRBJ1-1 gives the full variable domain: DVKVTQSSRYLVKRTGEKVFLECVQDMDHENMFWYRQDPGLGLRLIYFSYDVKMKEKGDIPEGYSVSREKKERFSLILESASTNQTSMYLCASIKRTDGRNFFGQGTRLTVV.

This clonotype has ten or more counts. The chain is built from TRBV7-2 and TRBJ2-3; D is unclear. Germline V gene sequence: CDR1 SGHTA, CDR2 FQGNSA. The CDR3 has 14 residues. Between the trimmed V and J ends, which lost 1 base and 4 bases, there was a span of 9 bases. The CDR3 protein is CASSLEGLADTQYF. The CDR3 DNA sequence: TGTGCCAGCAGCTTAGAAGGTCTTGCAGATACGCAGTATTTT.

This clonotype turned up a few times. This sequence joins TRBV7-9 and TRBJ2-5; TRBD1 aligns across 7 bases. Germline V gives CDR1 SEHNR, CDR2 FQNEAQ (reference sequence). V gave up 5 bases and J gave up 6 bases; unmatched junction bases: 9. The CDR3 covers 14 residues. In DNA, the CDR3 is TGTGCCAGCAGCCCGGCAGGGGGTTCCCAGACCCAGTACTTC. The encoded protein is CASSPAGGSQTQYF.

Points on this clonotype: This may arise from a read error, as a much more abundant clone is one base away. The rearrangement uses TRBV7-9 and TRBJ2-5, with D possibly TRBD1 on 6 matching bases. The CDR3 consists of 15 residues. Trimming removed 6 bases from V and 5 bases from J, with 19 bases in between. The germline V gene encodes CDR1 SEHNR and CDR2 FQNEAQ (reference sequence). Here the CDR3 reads CASRRSVGAGETQYF. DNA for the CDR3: TGTGCCAGCAGACGCAGCGTGGGGGCCGGGGAGACCCAGTACTTC.

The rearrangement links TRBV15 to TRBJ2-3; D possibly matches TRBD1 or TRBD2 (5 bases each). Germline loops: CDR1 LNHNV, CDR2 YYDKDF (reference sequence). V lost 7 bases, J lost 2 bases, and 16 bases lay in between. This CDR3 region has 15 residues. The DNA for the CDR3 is TGTGCCACCACCCTGACTCTGGGGACCACAGATACGCAGTATTTT. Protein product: CATTLTLGTTDTQYF.

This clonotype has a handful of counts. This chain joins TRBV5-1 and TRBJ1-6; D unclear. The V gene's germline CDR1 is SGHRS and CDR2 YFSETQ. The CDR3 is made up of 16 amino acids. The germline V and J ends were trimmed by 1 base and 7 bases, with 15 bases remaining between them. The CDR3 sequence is CASSLTLGSGNSPLHF. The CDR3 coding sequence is TGCGCCAGCAGCTTGACATTGGGAAGTGGGAATTCACCCCTCCACTTT. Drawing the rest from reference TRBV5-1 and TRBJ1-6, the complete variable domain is KAGVTQTPRYLIKTRGQQVTLSCSPISGHRSVSWYQQTPGQGLQFLFEYFSETQRNKGNFPGRFSGRQFSNSRSEMNVSTLELGDSALYLCASSLTLGSGNSPLHFGNGTRLTVT.